The rows below give T cell receptor beta chains drawn from one sample of a study of Tregs in tolerant kidney transplant recipients. Data came from immunoSEQ multiplex PCR; TCRdb stores just in-frame clones and leaves some out. Among approximately 45,000 clones, nearly 97% were seen once, and the ten largest hold around 0.38%. These receptors' antigens are unknown. The sample taken for sequencing was Tregs from blood cultured with allogeneic cells. These TCRs come from a human donor in good health. Each CDR3 is given with its conserved first and last residue. D genes are given only for firm matches. Size is omitted from some rows. Given values are once, few, many or a class for expanded clones.

TRBJ2-2 TRBV5-5 - - CASSWAANTGELFF TGTGCCAGCAGCTGGGCAGCGAACACCGGGGAGCTGTTTTTT
TRBJ1-1 TRBV14 - once CASSQDRNAALRAFF TGTGCCAGCAGCCAAGATCGAAACGCGGCCCTGAGGGCTTTCTTT
TRBJ2-2 TRBV5-1 TRBD2 - CASSNPLAGWSRELFF TGCGCCAGCAGCAACCCCCTAGCGGGGTGGAGTAGGGAGCTGTTTTTT
TRBJ1-2 TRBV5-1 - once CASSVTGPRYTF TGCGCCAGCAGCGTCACAGGGCCCCGCTACACCTTC
TRBJ2-1 TRBV7-9 TRBD2 - CASSLVAGPTGGYFYEQFF TGTGCCAGCAGCTTAGTCGCAGGCCCAACGGGGGGATATTTCTATGAGCAGTTCTTC
TRBJ1-2 TRBV5-1 - once CASSIANYGYTF TGCGCCAGCAGCATCGCTAACTATGGCTACACCTTC
TRBJ2-7 TRBV5-1 TRBD2 - CASSLDSGGRSSYEQYF TGCGCCAGCAGCTTGGATAGCGGGGGCCGCAGCTCCTACGAGCAGTACTTC
TRBJ1-5 TRBV30 - - CAWRGRQADQPQHF TGTGCCTGGAGAGGGAGGCAGGCTGATCAGCCCCAGCATTTT
TRBJ2-3 TRBV6-5 - - CASRTGTYSTDTQYF TGTGCCAGCAGAACAGGGACTTATAGCACAGATACGCAGTATTTT
TRBJ1-6 TRBV10-3 - - CAISAGGITYNSPLHF TGTGCCATCAGTGCTGGAGGGATCACCTATAATTCACCCCTCCACTTT
TRBJ1-5 TRBV4-2 - few CASSGNRAQPQHF TGTGCCAGCAGCGGAAACAGGGCTCAGCCCCAGCATTTT
TRBJ2-7 TRBV4-1 TRBD1 - CASSQGMGTAAGPSYEQYF TGCGCCAGCAGCCAAGGCATGGGGACAGCGGCCGGACCCTCCTACGAGCAGTACTTC
TRBJ2-7 TRBV13 TRBD2 - CASSRLAGYEQYF TGTGCCAGCAGCCGACTAGCGGGCTACGAGCAGTACTTC
TRBJ2-3 TRBV18 - - CASSPVRSTDTQYF TGTGCCAGCTCACCAGTGAGGAGCACAGATACGCAGTATTTT
TRBJ2-7 TRBV9 TRBD2 - CASSVVSSGSSYEQYF TGTGCCAGCAGCGTAGTGTCTAGCGGGAGCTCCTACGAGCAGTACTTC
TRBJ2-2 TRBV5-1 TRBD1 - CASSLGTQGAATGELFF TGCGCCAGCAGCTTGGGGACACAGGGGGCTGCCACCGGGGAGCTGTTTTTT
TRBJ2-6 TRBV30 - - CAWSYPWGRTSGSGANVLTF TGTGCCTGGAGTTATCCCTGGGGGAGGACGTCCGGCTCTGGGGCCAACGTCCTGACTTTC
TRBJ2-3 TRBV10-1 TRBD2 - CASSEGTLSGGPTDTQYF TGCGCCAGCAGTGAAGGGACGTTAAGCGGGGGACCTACAGATACGCAGTATTTT
TRBJ1-3 TRBV6-1 - - CASSEEIGLIRRNTIYF TGTGCCAGCAGTGAAGAGATAGGGCTGATAAGGAGAAACACCATATATTTT
TRBJ2-7 TRBV5-5 - - CASSYAVWGTTYEQYF TGTGCCAGCAGCTACGCGGTGTGGGGGACCACCTACGAGCAGTACTTC
TRBJ2-5 TRBV15 - - CATSRGVQETQYF TGTGCCACCAGCAGAGGGGTCCAAGAGACCCAGTACTTC
TRBJ2-1 TRBV5-1 TRBD2 - CASSSPGPPSGPNEQFF TGCGCCAGCAGCTCTCCCGGCCCTCCTAGCGGGCCCAATGAGCAGTTCTTC
TRBJ2-3 TRBV25-1 TRBD1 - CASSERGGRITDTQYF TGTGCCAGCAGTGAACGAGGGGGCCGTATCACAGATACGCAGTATTTT
TRBJ1-6 TRBV2 TRBD1 few CASRGQGRAPLHF TGTGCCAGCAGGGGACAGGGCCGGGCACCCCTCCACTTT
TRBJ2-6 TRBV9 - - CASSRLGLSGANVLTF TGTGCCAGCAGCCGGCTCGGATTATCTGGGGCCAACGTCCTGACTTTC
TRBJ2-5 TRBV18 - - CASSPPTAPRDTQYF TGTGCCAGCTCACCCCCCACAGCTCCAAGAGATACCCAGTACTTC
TRBJ1-2 TRBV7-9 - few CASSLGAYGYTF TGTGCCAGCAGCTTAGGCGCCTACGGCTACACCTTC
TRBJ1-2 TRBV19 - - CASSIANRDYGYTF TGTGCCAGTAGTATAGCAAACAGAGACTATGGCTACACCTTC
TRBJ2-3 TRBV5-4 TRBD2 - CASSGSGRLRYF TGTGCCAGCAGCGGCAGCGGGAGGCTCAGGTATTTT
TRBJ2-1 TRBV4-1 - - CASSQARGGHNEQFF TGCGCCAGCAGCCAAGCTCGTGGGGGCCATAATGAGCAGTTCTTC
TRBJ1-5 TRBV19 TRBD1 - CATSGTANQPQHF TGTGCCACTTCCGGGACAGCTAATCAGCCCCAGCATTTT
TRBJ2-3 TRBV15 - - CATRDVIRDTQYF TGTGCCACTAGGGACGTTATTAGAGATACGCAGTATTTT
TRBJ1-2 TRBV6-5 - few CASSLASAGGYTF TGTGCCAGCAGTTTGGCTTCGGCGGGGGGCTACACCTTC
TRBJ1-6 TRBV2 - - CASNRVPLNSPLHF TGTGCCAGCAACCGTGTCCCTCTTAATTCACCCCTCCACTTT
TRBJ2-7 TRBV5-1 - - CASSSMADNYEQYF TGCGCCAGCAGCTCAATGGCAGATAACTACGAGCAGTACTTC
TRBJ1-1 TRBV19 - - CASSIIGGTGLVAEAFF TGTGCCAGTAGTATTATCGGGGGTACAGGACTCGTCGCTGAAGCTTTCTTT
TRBJ2-7 TRBV5-1 TRBD2 - CASSALTSGSSEQYF TGCGCCAGCAGCGCTTTGACTAGCGGGAGTAGCGAGCAGTACTTC
TRBJ1-2 TRBV5-1 - - CASSGRAAPANYGYTF TGCGCCAGCAGCGGGAGGGCAGCGCCCGCTAACTATGGCTACACCTTC
TRBJ1-1 TRBV5-1 - - CASSSREATNTEAFF TGCGCCAGCAGCTCCCGGGAGGCCACGAACACTGAAGCTTTCTTT
TRBJ1-2 TRBV7-2 - - CASSLVSRPPTYGYTF TGTGCCAGCAGCTTAGTCTCCCGACCCCCCACATATGGCTACACCTTC
TRBJ2-7 TRBV5-1 - - CASSLGGATYEQYF TGCGCCAGCAGCTTAGGGGGGGCGACCTACGAGCAGTACTTC
TRBJ2-2 TRBV29-1 - - CSVNVIRDTGELFF TGCAGCGTCAACGTAATACGGGACACCGGGGAGCTGTTTTTT
TRBJ2-5 TRBV5-4 - - CASSLNKGAGETQYF TGTGCCAGCAGCTTAAATAAGGGGGCGGGGGAGACCCAGTACTTC
TRBJ2-1 TRBV11-3 - - CASSLRVGNEQFF TGTGCCAGCAGCTTAAGGGTGGGAAATGAGCAGTTCTTC
TRBJ1-5 TRBV10-3 TRBD1 - CAISDLGTGNQPQHF TGTGCCATCAGTGATCTGGGGACAGGCAACCAGCCCCAGCATTTT
TRBJ2-6 TRBV10-2 - - CASGVSGANVLTF TGCGCCAGCGGGGTCTCTGGGGCCAACGTCCTGACTTTC
TRBJ1-1 TRBV7-3 - - CASSPRGNTEAFF TGTGCCAGCAGCCCCCGGGGGAACACTGAAGCTTTCTTT
TRBJ2-7 TRBV5-6 TRBD2 - CASSLLTSGGSEQYF TGTGCCAGCAGCTTGCTGACTAGCGGGGGCTCCGAGCAGTACTTC